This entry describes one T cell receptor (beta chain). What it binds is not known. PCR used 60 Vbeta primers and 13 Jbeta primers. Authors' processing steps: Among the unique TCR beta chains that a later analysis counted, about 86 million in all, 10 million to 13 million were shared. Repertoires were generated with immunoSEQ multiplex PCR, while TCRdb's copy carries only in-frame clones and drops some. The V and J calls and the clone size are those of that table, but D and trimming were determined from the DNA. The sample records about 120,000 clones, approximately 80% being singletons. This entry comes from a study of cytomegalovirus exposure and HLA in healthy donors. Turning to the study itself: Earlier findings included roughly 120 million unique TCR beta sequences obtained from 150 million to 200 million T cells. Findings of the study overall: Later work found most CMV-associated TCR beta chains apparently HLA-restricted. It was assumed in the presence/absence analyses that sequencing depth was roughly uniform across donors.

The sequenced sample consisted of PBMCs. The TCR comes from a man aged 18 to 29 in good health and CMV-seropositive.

CDR3 sequence reads: CASSDPTGGNYGYTF. The CDR3 nucleotides are TGTGCCAGCAGTGATCCAACAGGGGGTAACTATGGCTACACCTTC. The V call is TRBV6-1, the J call TRBJ1-2; 8 positions match TRBD1. The germline V gene encodes CDR1 MNHNS and CDR2 SASEGT. Losses at the gene ends were 3 bases for V and 1 base for J; bases not matched to a gene: 4. The CDR3 covers 15 residues.